This passage covers 28 T cell receptor beta chains from one sample sequenced in a study of PD-1 blockade in classical Hodgkin lymphoma. Using immunoSEQ multiplex PCR, the repertoire was profiled, and TCRdb retains in-frame clones only, with some absent. The top ten hold over 1% of the sample, which has about 30,000 clones, 88% seen once. Time point: newly diagnosed, previously untreated cHL patient sample. The CD4+ T cells used were purified from thawed PBMCs through magnetic negative selection. Sequences were obtained from CD4+ T cells from blood. The receptor set was obtained from a human donor with classical Hodgkin lymphoma.

The chain employs TRBV18 and TRBJ2-3; 8 positions agree with TRBD1. The germline gives CDR1 KGHSH, CDR2 LQKENI. V gave up 4 bases and J gave up 0 bases; unmatched junction bases: 9. This CDR3 spans 17 amino acids. The CDR3 DNA follows: TGTGCCAGCTCACAGATCGGGACAGGCCGTAGCACAGATACGCAGTATTTT. Translated, it gives CASSQIGTGRSTDTQYF.

J is TRBJ1-6 and V is TRBV5-1, with TRBD1 matching over 9 bases. V was clipped by 4 bases and J by 10 bases; unmatched bases: 9. The length of the CDR3 is 15 residues. The germline V gene encodes CDR1 SGHRS and CDR2 YFSETQ. DNA for the CDR3: TGCGCCAGCAGCCGGGCCGGGACAGGGCCATCACCCCTCCACTTT. It translates to CASSRAGTGPSPLHF.

The genes are TRBV11-3 and TRBJ2-5; 13 bases fit TRBD2. The CDR3 consists of 16 residues. Germline values: CDR1 SGHNT, CDR2 YENEEA. Unmatched junction bases numbered 5, after V lost 3 bases and J lost 4 bases. CDR3 in DNA: TGTGCCAGCAGCTTGTCACTAGCGGGAGGGACAGAGACCCAGTACTTC. This translates into CASSLSLAGGTETQYF.

The V call is TRBV10-3, the J call TRBJ1-1, with a tentative D call TRBD1 (5 bases). The V gene lost 9 bases and the J gene lost 4 bases, with 21 bases spanning the gap. Germline lookup yields CDR1 ENHRY and CDR2 SYGVKD. The CDR3 is 15 residues long. CDR3 nucleotide sequence: TGTGCCATAAGGGCCCTCCCCGGGACGAGCACTGAAGCTTTCTTT. Translating gives CAIRALPGTSTEAFF.

The V and J genes are TRBV7-2 and TRBJ1-5; no definite D call. This CDR3 is built from 15 residues. CDR1 is SGHTA, CDR2 FQGNSA, per germline. V lost 4 bases and J lost 3, with 13 bases in between. The CDR3, as DNA: TGTGCCAGCAGCTCTCTCGGGGTCTTCAATCAGCCCCAGCATTTT. This codes for CASSSLGVFNQPQHF. Full variable domain (missing parts from reference TRBV7-2 and TRBJ1-5): GAGVSQSPSNKVTEKGKDVELRCDPISGHTALYWYRQSLGQGLEFLIYFQGNSAPDKSGLPSDRFSAERTGGSVSTLTIQRTQQEDSAVYLCASSSLGVFNQPQHFGDGTRLSIL.

The V gene is TRBV5-1, the J gene TRBJ2-5; D ambiguous. This CDR3 has 14 amino acids. The germline V and J ends were trimmed by 4 bases and 3 bases, with 13 bases remaining between them. Germline V CDR1 and CDR2: SGHRS, YFSETQ. The CDR3: CASSLSTAKETQYF. In DNA, the CDR3 is TGCGCCAGCAGCCTTAGCACAGCGAAAGAGACCCAGTACTTC.

The rearrangement joins TRBV28 to TRBJ1-2; 8 positions agree with TRBD1. The germline gives CDR1 MDHEN, CDR2 SYDVKM. J was trimmed by 6 bases and V by 6 bases; bases with no gene match: 15. The CDR3 covers 16 residues. The CDR3 sequence: CASRPYQGANPDGYTF. CDR3 sequence (DNA): TGTGCCAGCAGACCTTACCAGGGGGCTAATCCCGATGGCTACACCTTC.

The rearrangement joins TRBV6-5 to TRBJ2-3; D is possibly TRBD1 or TRBD2 (7 bases each). The CDR3 spans 16 residues. The germline V gene has CDR1 MNHEY and CDR2 SVGAGI. Trimming cost V 2 bases and J 2 bases, with 14 bases left between them. In DNA, the CDR3 is TGTGCCAGCAGTTACGGGGGGGACAGCTTCACAGATACGCAGTATTTT. It codes for CASSYGGDSFTDTQYF.

The count of this clone is one. The chain employs TRBV6-6 and TRBJ2-2; D might be TRBD1 (6 bases). The V end lost 5 bases, the J end lost 0 bases, and 10 bases lay between the germline ends. Germline loops: CDR1 MNHNY, CDR2 SVGAGI (reference sequence). CDR3 length equals 15 residues. In DNA form, the CDR3 reads TGTGCCAGCAGTGACACAGGGTCGAACACCGGGGAGCTGTTTTTT. As protein: CASSDTGSNTGELFF.

The V call is TRBV21-1, the J call TRBJ2-3; the D call in the table, TRBD2, was not verified against the DNA. TRBV21-1 is deemed a pseudogene. This CDR3 is built from 15 residues. CDR3 loop: CASSIRTSGTDTQYF. In DNA, the CDR3 is TGTGCCAGCAGCATCCGGACTAGCGGCACAGATACGCAGTATTTT.

This sequence joins TRBV18 and TRBJ2-3; TRBD2 agrees at 8 bases. CDR3 length: 16 amino acids. Germline V gene lookup returns CDR1 KGHSH and CDR2 LQKENI. Trimming cost V 4 bases and J 2 bases; bases outside gene matches: 8. The CDR3 region has the DNA TGTGCCAGCTCACTCGTCGCGGGGGGTACCACAGATACGCAGTATTTT. Translated: CASSLVAGGTTDTQYF.

Here the CDR3 reads CASSEEASYEQYF. CDR3 sequence (DNA): TGTGCCAGCAGTGAAGAGGCCTCCTACGAGCAGTACTTC. The genes are TRBV6-1 and TRBJ2-7; unclear D gene. V shed 1 base and J shed 0 bases, with 4 bases lying between them. This CDR3 is 13 amino acids long. CDR1 is MNHNS and CDR2 is SASEGT in the germline V gene.

This sequence joins TRBV10-3 and TRBJ2-1; 10 bases are shared with TRBD2. Germline CDR1 and CDR2: ENHRY and SYGVKD. This CDR3 comprises 14 residues. V lost 10 bases to trimming and J lost 7 bases; unmatched junction nucleotides: 10. CDR3 sequence: CATSLAGVKNEQFF. The CDR3 DNA reads TGTGCCACCTCCCTAGCGGGAGTAAAGAATGAGCAGTTCTTC.

The V call is TRBV9, the J call TRBJ2-1, with D unresolved. Trimming stripped 0 bases from V and 7 bases from J, with 8 bases between. The CDR3 contains 13 residues. Germline V gene lookup returns CDR1 SGDLS and CDR2 YYNGEE. CDR3 DNA sequence: TGTGCCAGCAGCGTAGAGGATGAAAATGAGCAGTTCTTC. This encodes CASSVEDENEQFF.

CDR3 loop: CASSAQTSGRAETQYF. The DNA for the CDR3 is TGTGCCAGTAGTGCCCAGACTAGCGGGAGGGCGGAGACCCAGTACTTC. This sequence joins TRBV19 and TRBJ2-5; 14 bases line up with TRBD2. CDR3 size: 16 residues. V gave up 5 bases and J gave up 5 bases; unmatched junction bases: 7. CDR1 is LNHDA, CDR2 SQIVND, per germline (reference sequence).

This clone has only one observation. The chain recombines TRBV28 with TRBJ1-3; D not resolved. The germline V and J ends were trimmed by 2 bases and 2 bases, with 13 bases remaining between them. The CDR3 contains 16 residues. CDR1 and CDR2 (germline): MDHEN, SYDVKM. This CDR3 reads CASSLIRGGTGNTIYF. CDR3 nucleotides: TGTGCCAGCAGTTTAATCCGTGGAGGGACTGGAAACACCATATATTTT. The variable domain in full, completed from reference TRBV28 and TRBJ1-3, reads DVKVTQSSRYLVKRTGEKVFLECVQDMDHENMFWYRQDPGLGLRLIYFSYDVKMKEKGDIPEGYSVSREKKERFSLILESASTNQTSMYLCASSLIRGGTGNTIYFGEGSWLTVV.

This rearrangement joins TRBV7-2 to TRBJ1-5, with D uncertain. This CDR3 contains 15 residues. V lost 1 base, J lost 2 bases, and 9 bases lay in between. Germline CDR1 and CDR2: SGHTA and FQGNSA. The CDR3 here is CASSLGLPGNQPQHF. CDR3 nucleotides: TGTGCCAGCAGCTTAGGTCTCCCGGGCAATCAGCCCCAGCATTTT.

The DNA of the CDR3 is TGCGCCAGCAGGGACGGACAAGATCGGCCCCAGCATTTT. It yields the protein CASRDGQDRPQHF. The chain recombines TRBV5-1 with TRBJ1-5; weak D call: TRBD1 (5 bases). V dropped 5 bases and J dropped 9 bases, with 15 bases sitting between them. Germline V CDR1 and CDR2: SGHRS, YFSETQ. This CDR3 is 13 amino acids long. Drawing the rest from reference TRBV5-1 and TRBJ1-5, the complete variable domain is KAGVTQTPRYLIKTRGQQVTLSCSPISGHRSVSWYQQTPGQGLQFLFEYFSETQRNKGNFPGRFSGRQFSNSRSEMNVSTLELGDSALYLCASRDGQDRPQHFGDGTRLSIL.

The chain carries TRBV28 and TRBJ2-7; D is unresolved. Per germline, CDR1 MDHEN and CDR2 SYDVKM. Trimming removed 6 bases at V and 3 bases at J, with 9 bases between. This CDR3 contains 12 residues. The CDR3 DNA follows: TGTGCCAGCAGGTCAAATATCTACGAGCAGTACTTC. As protein: CASRSNIYEQYF.

The rearrangement links TRBV4-2 to TRBJ2-1; TRBD2 matches 8 bases. V lost 1 base to trimming and J lost 5 bases; unmatched junction nucleotides: 7. Per the germline V gene, CDR1 is LGHNA and CDR2 is YNFKEQ. The CDR3 is made up of 16 amino acids. This chain's CDR3 is CASSQARTSGDNEQFF. CDR3 sequence (DNA): TGTGCCAGCAGCCAAGCGCGAACTAGCGGAGACAATGAGCAGTTCTTC.

The chain uses TRBV5-5 and TRBJ1-5, with D maybe TRBD1 (5 bases). CDR1 and CDR2 (germline): SGHKS, YYEKEE (reference sequence). The CDR3 covers 17 residues. The V end lost 3 bases, the J end lost 5 bases, and 21 bases lay between the germline ends. CDR3 residues: CASSYTPRITGDQPQHF. The DNA of the CDR3 is TGTGCCAGCAGCTATACCCCTCGAATCACAGGAGATCAGCCCCAGCATTTT.

The chain employs TRBV10-2 and TRBJ1-4; D is perhaps TRBD1 (5 bases). V was cut by 2 bases and J by 5 bases, with 12 bases left in between. There are 15 residues in the CDR3. The germline V gene has CDR1 WSHSY and CDR2 SAAADI. The CDR3 coding sequence is TGCGCCAGCAGTGAGAGGGACCTAATGAATGAAAAACTGTTTTTT. It specifies CASSERDLMNEKLFF.

The chain combines TRBV19 with TRBJ2-1; TRBD2 agrees at 10 bases. The CDR3 loop spans 14 amino acids. From germline, CDR1 is LNHDA and CDR2 SQIVND (reference sequence). The V and J ends lost 8 bases and 9 bases, in that order; junction bases with no gene match: 10. The CDR3 protein is CASSGTSDSGEQFF. In nucleotides, the CDR3 is TGTGCCAGTTCCGGGACTAGCGACTCCGGTGAGCAGTTCTTC.

This clone was observed a handful of times. CDR3 nucleotides: TGTGCCAGCACTTGGGACGGACACTCTGGGGCCAACGTCCTGACTTTC. This codes for CASTWDGHSGANVLTF. J is TRBJ2-6 and V is TRBV2; TRBD1 or TRBD2 may be the D gene (5 bases each). Trimming shortened V by 7 bases and J by 0 bases, and 13 bases separated the two germline ends. CDR3 length: 16 residues. CDR1 SNHLY and CDR2 FYNNEI come from the germline V gene.

The chain joins TRBV29-1 to TRBJ2-5; 8 nucleotides line up with TRBD2. This CDR3 spans 14 amino acids. Trimming at V came to 6 bases and at J to 4 bases, leaving 10 bases not matched to a gene. CDR1 is SQVTM, CDR2 ANQGSEA, per germline. The CDR3 here is CSVGWGAGGETQYF. The CDR3 nucleotides are TGCAGCGTGGGGTGGGGTGCGGGAGGAGAGACCCAGTACTTC.

This clone was detected only once. CDR3 residues: CASSFMKPGQGAYGYTF. The CDR3 DNA reads TGCGCCAGCAGCTTCATGAAACCGGGACAGGGGGCCTATGGCTACACCTTC. The V and J genes are TRBV5-1 and TRBJ1-2, with 12 nucleotides matching TRBD1. V dropped 2 bases and J dropped 4; count of bases not matched to a gene: 9. Looked up from germline, CDR1 is SGHRS and CDR2 is YFSETQ. The CDR3 sequence is 17 residues long. Combining the CDR3 with reference TRBV5-1 and TRBJ1-2 gives the whole variable domain KAGVTQTPRYLIKTRGQQVTLSCSPISGHRSVSWYQQTPGQGLQFLFEYFSETQRNKGNFPGRFSGRQFSNSRSEMNVSTLELGDSALYLCASSFMKPGQGAYGYTFGSGTRLTVV.

This sequence joins TRBV6-1 and TRBJ2-5; TRBD2 matches at 8 bases. This CDR3 region has 13 residues. Germline V CDR1 and CDR2: MNHNS, SASEGT. V lost 1 base, J lost 5 bases, and 0 bases stayed unmatched. CDR3 nucleotides: TGTGCCAGCAGTGAAGGACTAGCGGAGACCCAGTACTTC. This gives the protein CASSEGLAETQYF.

CDR3: CASSLFVGRNTEAFF. The CDR3 region has the DNA TGTGCCAGCAGCTTGTTCGTCGGACGGAACACTGAAGCTTTCTTT. The chain employs TRBV5-6 and TRBJ1-1; D is unresolved. Trimming removed 1 base at V and 1 base at J, with 11 bases between. The CDR3 length is 15 residues. Germline V gene lookup returns CDR1 SGHDT and CDR2 YYEEEE. The full variable domain, rest sourced from reference TRBV5-6 and TRBJ1-1, is DAGVTQSPTHLIKTRGQQVTLRCSPKSGHDTVSWYQQALGQGPQFIFQYYEEEERQRGNFPDRFSGHQFPNYSSELNVNALLLGDSALYLCASSLFVGRNTEAFFGQGTRLTVV.